These 29 T cell receptor beta chains came from one sample sequenced in a study of T cell responses to AZD1222 COVID-19 vaccine (dated by TCRdb to the early 2020s). According to the study, the label for this sample's time point signals: about 28 days (+/-7) after the second vaccine dose. Receptor libraries were prepared by the immunoSEQ multiplex PCR assay. Held by TCRdb, this immuneACCESS table contains in-frame sequences only and omits some clones. Under half of the omission traces to an unresolved V gene where checked; the cause of the rest is unknown. This sample lists approximately 80,000 clones; roughly 85% were detected once. Clones ranked in the top ten supply roughly 3.6% of the sample. This specimen consisted of peripheral blood, obtained 28 days after the second AZD1222 dose. The receptors were sampled from an adult who received the AZD1222 COVID-19 vaccine.

CDR3 in amino acids: CASSQQGASTGNTIYF. CDR3 DNA: TGTGCCAGCTCACAACAGGGGGCATCCACTGGAAACACCATATATTTT. V and J are TRBV18 and TRBJ1-3; the match to TRBD1 covers 9 bases. The ends lost 4 bases at V and 2 bases at J; junction bases unmatched: 6. The CDR3 consists of 16 residues. The germline V gene has CDR1 KGHSH and CDR2 LQKENI. The full variable domain, completed using reference TRBV18 and TRBJ1-3, is NAGVMQNPRHLVRRRGQEARLRCSPMKGHSHVYWYRQLPEEGLKFMVYLQKENIIDESGMPKERFSAEFPKEGPSILRIQQVVRGDSAAYFCASSQQGASTGNTIYFGEGSWLTVV.

CDR3 in DNA: TGTGCCAGCAGCCCCGGGGGTTCAGCTAATGAAAAACTGTTTTTT. Protein sequence: CASSPGGSANEKLFF. The V and J genes are TRBV7-3 and TRBJ1-4; D is perhaps TRBD1 (5 bases). V lost 5 bases and J 3 bases, leaving 13 bases between the germline ends. CDR1 and CDR2 from the germline V gene are SGHTA and FQGTGA. This CDR3 contains 15 residues.

The chain combines TRBV5-4 with TRBJ2-1; 8 nucleotides agree with TRBD1. V lost 4 bases, J lost 3 bases, and 6 bases stayed unmatched. Germline lookup yields CDR1 SGHNT and CDR2 YYREEE (reference sequence). CDR3 length equals 15 residues. CDR3 nucleotides: TGTGCCAGCAGCCTGGGACAGGACCTCTACAATGAGCAGTTCTTC. As protein: CASSLGQDLYNEQFF. The whole variable domain, remainder taken from reference TRBV5-4 and TRBJ2-1, is ETGVTQSPTHLIKTRGQQVTLRCSSQSGHNTVSWYQQALGQGPQFIFQYYREEENGRGNFPPRFSGLQFPNYSSELNVNALELDDSALYLCASSLGQDLYNEQFFGPGTRLTVL.

The chain has TRBV7-8 and TRBJ1-6; 7 nucleotides line up with TRBD1. The CDR3 length is 15 residues. CDR1 is SGHVS, CDR2 FQNEAQ, per germline. Trimming removed 2 bases from V and 9 bases from J; junction bases left unmatched: 7. CDR3 region: CASSLSTGFGSPLHF. DNA of the CDR3: TGTGCCAGCAGCTTATCGACAGGGTTCGGTTCACCCCTCCACTTT. The whole variable domain, remainder taken from reference TRBV7-8 and TRBJ1-6, is GAGVSQSPRYKVAKRGQDVALRCDPISGHVSLFWYQQALGQGPEFLTYFQNEAQLDKSGLPSDRFFAERPEGSVSTLKIQRTQQEDSAVYLCASSLSTGFGSPLHFGNGTRLTVT.

This chain joins TRBV28 and TRBJ2-3, with D perhaps matching TRBD2 (6 bases). The CDR3 totals 15 residues. With 3 bases removed from V and 2 bases from J, the gap between germline ends came to 12 bases. Germline CDR1 is MDHEN and CDR2 is SYDVKM. The CDR3: CASSLTSRDTDTQYF. Here the CDR3 DNA reads TGTGCCAGCAGTTTGACTAGTCGGGACACAGATACGCAGTATTTT.

In DNA, the CDR3 is TGTGCCAGTAGTATCCGGCGGGGGGCCCGAACAGATACGCAGTATTTT. Translating it yields CASSIRRGARTDTQYF. This chain links TRBV19 with TRBJ2-3, with TRBD2 matching over 8 bases. The germline CDR1 and CDR2 sequences are LNHDA and SQIVND (reference sequence). J lost 3 bases, V lost 3 bases, and 8 bases had no gene match. CDR3 length equals 16 residues.

The CDR3 sequence is CASMGLAVSTDTQYF. CDR3 in DNA: TGTGCCAGTATGGGACTAGCTGTGAGCACAGATACGCAGTATTTT. This chain links TRBV19 with TRBJ2-3, with 9 bases that match TRBD2. V lost 7 bases, J lost 0 bases, and 5 bases stayed unmatched. Germline values: CDR1 LNHDA, CDR2 SQIVND (reference sequence). The CDR3 spans 15 residues.

The J gene is TRBJ2-5, the V gene TRBV6-6, with D unclear. CDR3 length: 14 amino acids. Germline V lookup: CDR1 MNHNY, CDR2 SVGAGI (reference sequence). V was cut by 3 bases and J by 2 bases, with 10 bases left in between. CDR3 DNA: TGTGCCAGCAGTTATCTTGCGCAACAAGAGACCCAGTACTTC. This gives the protein CASSYLAQQETQYF.

This rearrangement joins TRBV11-1 to TRBJ2-7; 8 bases fit TRBD1. The junction had 4 bases not matched to a gene; V was cut back by 1 base and J by 5 bases. Per the germline V gene, CDR1 is SGHAT and CDR2 is FQDESV (reference sequence). This CDR3 is 14 amino acids long. Here the CDR3 reads CASSLERTGNEQYF. The CDR3 coding sequence is TGTGCCAGCAGCTTAGAGAGGACAGGGAACGAGCAGTACTTC.

This sequence joins TRBV28 and TRBJ1-2; no clear D. The V and J ends lost 8 bases and 1 base respectively, with 14 bases between them. Germline V lookup: CDR1 MDHEN, CDR2 SYDVKM. CDR3 length equals 14 residues. CDR3 sequence: CASGSLGDNYGYTF. CDR3 in DNA: TGTGCCAGCGGGTCCTTAGGTGATAACTATGGCTACACCTTC.

The CDR3 coding sequence is TGTGCCAGCAGCGAGGGACAATCAATAGGAGGCGAGCAGTACTTC. Residues: CASSEGQSIGGEQYF. J is TRBJ2-7 and V is TRBV9; weak D call: TRBD1 (6 bases). The germline CDR1 and CDR2 sequences are SGDLS and YYNGEE. V was clipped by 3 bases and J by 6 bases, with 19 bases between them. The CDR3 contains 15 residues.

J is TRBJ2-5 and V is TRBV5-1, with 9 bases fitting TRBD1. The J segment lost 4 bases and the V segment lost 4 bases, leaving 5 bases of the junction unmatched. Germline CDR1 and CDR2: SGHRS and YFSETQ. The CDR3 contains 14 residues. CDR3: CASSLTGGRETQYF. The CDR3 nucleotides are TGCGCCAGCAGCCTCACAGGGGGCAGAGAGACCCAGTACTTC.

In this sample, this clone turned up once. The chain joins TRBV10-3 to TRBJ1-1; the D is unclear. The CDR3 contains 13 residues. Trimming pared 3 bases from V and 10 bases from J, leaving 15 bases between. Germline loops: CDR1 ENHRY, CDR2 SYGVKD. CDR3 protein: CAISESLEARAFF. CDR3 coding DNA: TGTGCCATCAGTGAAAGTTTGGAGGCTAGAGCTTTCTTT.

The chain has TRBV28 and TRBJ2-7; 7 nucleotides align to TRBD1. Germline lookup yields CDR1 MDHEN and CDR2 SYDVKM. The CDR3 is 13 amino acids. V was pared by 6 bases and J by 7 bases, with 9 bases of the junction left unmatched. CDR3 protein: CASSVRGTGEQYF. The CDR3 DNA is TGTGCCAGCAGCGTCAGGGGGACGGGGGAGCAGTACTTC.

This clone has just a few counts. The V gene is TRBV29-1, the J gene TRBJ1-6; D uncertain. V lost 6 bases to trimming and J lost 4 bases, with 16 bases between them. Germline CDR1 SQVTM, CDR2 ANQGSEA. The CDR3 is 15 amino acids. CDR3 nucleotides: TGCAGCGTCGGATTTGAGACGCATTATAATTCACCCCTCCACTTT. Translated: CSVGFETHYNSPLHF.

The rearrangement links TRBV5-4 to TRBJ1-2; 7 nucleotides agree with TRBD1. Germline V lookup: CDR1 SGHNT, CDR2 YYREEE (reference sequence). Unmatched junction bases numbered 9, after V lost 3 bases and J lost 4 bases. CDR3 length: 15 amino acids. The CDR3 protein is CASSSSGTAFYGYTF. The CDR3 nucleotides are TGTGCCAGCAGCTCATCCGGGACAGCTTTCTATGGCTACACCTTC. Full variable domain (remainder filled in from reference TRBV5-4 and TRBJ1-2): ETGVTQSPTHLIKTRGQQVTLRCSSQSGHNTVSWYQQALGQGPQFIFQYYREEENGRGNFPPRFSGLQFPNYSSELNVNALELDDSALYLCASSSSGTAFYGYTFGSGTRLTVV.

V usage is TRBV27 and J usage is TRBJ1-6; TRBD1 aligns across 7 bases. Germline-derived CDR1 and CDR2 are MNHEY and SMNVEV (reference sequence). This CDR3 has 13 residues. Trimming took 8 bases from V and 8 from J; bases not matched to a gene: 6. CDR3 sequence: CASANRGYSPLHF. The CDR3 bases are TGTGCCAGCGCAAACAGGGGATATTCACCCCTCCACTTT.

J is TRBJ1-2 and V is TRBV7-2; D ambiguous. Trimming removed 3 bases at V and 2 bases at J, with 4 bases between. Germline CDR1 SGHTA, CDR2 FQGNSA. The CDR3 consists of 12 residues. Written as DNA, the CDR3 is TGTGCCAGCAGCTTGATCAACTATGGCTACACCTTC. It encodes CASSLINYGYTF.

V is TRBV24-1 and J is TRBJ2-3; either TRBD1 or TRBD2 may supply D (5 bases each). CDR3 size: 15 residues. The ends were cut back, 4 bases at V and 0 bases at J, with 10 bases in the middle. Germline V gene data show CDR1 as KGHDR and CDR2 as SFDVKD. CDR3 sequence: CATSDSRESTDTQYF. CDR3 DNA: TGTGCCACCAGTGACTCCAGGGAGAGCACAGATACGCAGTATTTT.

This rearrangement joins TRBV27 to TRBJ1-5; 10 bases are a match to TRBD1. Germline CDR1 MNHEY, CDR2 SMNVEV (reference sequence). The CDR3 contains 15 residues. After removal of 5 bases from V and 2 bases from J, the junction contained 3 bases not matched to a gene. CDR3 DNA: TGTGCCAGCAGTAGACAGGGGGCAGGCAATCAGCCCCAGCATTTT. Its protein is CASSRQGAGNQPQHF.

The rearrangement joins TRBV18 to TRBJ2-5; 8 bases align to TRBD1. Losses at the gene ends were 5 bases for V and 5 bases for J; bases not matched to a gene: 1. Germline CDR1 is KGHSH and CDR2 is LQKENI. The CDR3 consists of 12 residues. The CDR3 is CASSDRGETQYF. As DNA, the CDR3 is TGTGCCAGCTCAGACAGGGGTGAGACCCAGTACTTC.

The rearrangement joins TRBV28 to TRBJ1-6; 9 bases align to TRBD1. The V gene end was trimmed by 5 bases and the J gene end by 7 bases; junction bases not matched to a gene: 12. CDR1 MDHEN and CDR2 SYDVKM come from the germline V gene. CDR3 length: 17 residues. This CDR3 is CASSGTTGGVGNSPLHF. In DNA form, the CDR3 reads TGTGCCAGCAGTGGAACCACAGGGGGCGTGGGGAATTCACCCCTCCACTTT.

This clone was counted once. The chain is built from TRBV2 and TRBJ1-3; D is ambiguous. CDR3 length: 14 amino acids. Trimming cost V 4 bases and J 4 bases, with 11 bases left between them. CDR1 and CDR2 from the germline V gene are SNHLY and FYNNEI. The CDR3 protein is CASSVTATGNTIYF. As DNA, the CDR3 is TGTGCCAGCAGTGTTACAGCTACGGGAAACACCATATATTTT.

The V call is TRBV28, the J call TRBJ1-2; tentative D call: TRBD1 (6 bases). V lost 8 bases and J 3 bases, leaving 22 bases between the germline ends. The germline V gene encodes CDR1 MDHEN and CDR2 SYDVKM. The CDR3 is 16 amino acids. The CDR3 region has the DNA TGTGCCAGCCTTAGAGGGGGATTCGTTGGGGACTATGGCTACACCTTC. It yields the protein CASLRGGFVGDYGYTF.

The chain employs TRBV7-2 and TRBJ2-5; 8 bases map to TRBD2. The germline V gene encodes CDR1 SGHTA and CDR2 FQGNSA. The CDR3 has 16 residues. With V trimmed by 4 bases and J by 2 bases, 9 bases remained unmatched. CDR3 amino acids: CASSSFLSGGQETQYF. Written as DNA, the CDR3 is TGTGCCAGCAGCTCCTTCCTGAGCGGGGGACAAGAGACCCAGTACTTC. Full variable domain (outside the CDR3, taken from reference TRBV7-2 and TRBJ2-5): GAGVSQSPSNKVTEKGKDVELRCDPISGHTALYWYRQSLGQGLEFLIYFQGNSAPDKSGLPSDRFSAERTGGSVSTLTIQRTQQEDSAVYLCASSSFLSGGQETQYFGPGTRLLVL.

This sequence joins TRBV6-5 and TRBJ2-7, with TRBD1 matching 9 bases. J was trimmed by 3 bases and V by 8 bases; bases with no gene match: 5. Germline CDR1 MNHEY, CDR2 SVGAGI. There are 13 residues in the CDR3. CDR3 DNA sequence: TGTGCCAGCTTTAACAGGGGGCACTACGAGCAGTACTTC. It translates to CASFNRGHYEQYF.

This clone was picked up one time. The chain recombines TRBV7-6 with TRBJ2-5; tentative D call: TRBD1 (7 bases). The CDR3 covers 18 residues. V shed 5 bases and J shed 2 bases, with 24 bases lying between them. Germline V gene data show CDR1 as SGHVS and CDR2 as FNYEAQ. The chain's CDR3 is CASSENPPVAGGQETQYF. DNA for the CDR3: TGTGCCAGCAGCGAAAACCCCCCTGTGGCAGGGGGGCAAGAGACCCAGTACTTC. The whole variable domain, filled in from reference TRBV7-6 and TRBJ2-5, reads GAGVSQSPRYKVTKRGQDVALRCDPISGHVSLYWYRQALGQGPEFLTYFNYEAQQDKSGLPNDRFSAERPEGSISTLTIQRTEQRDSAMYRCASSENPPVAGGQETQYFGPGTRLLVL.

This chain joins TRBV21-1 and TRBJ2-2. TRBV21-1 is a pseudogene. CDR3 length: 12 residues. In nucleotides, the CDR3 is TGTGCCAGCAGCAGGGGCACCGGGGAGCTGTTTTTT. This gives the protein CASSRGTGELFF.

This rearrangement joins TRBV28 to TRBJ1-1; possible D gene TRBD1, 5 bases. The V end was cut by 5 bases, the J end by 3 bases, with 16 bases between. Per the germline V gene, CDR1 is MDHEN and CDR2 is SYDVKM. This CDR3 comprises 15 residues. The DNA of the CDR3 is TGTGCCAGCAGTCCCGTGGGGGGAAGCGACACTGAAGCTTTCTTT. As protein: CASSPVGGSDTEAFF.